These 3 T cell receptor beta chains came from one sample sequenced in a study of T cells in Graves' hyperthyroidism and ophthalmopathy. Regions amplified from RNA transcripts were the TCR beta CDR3 regions. Using the HTBI primer set, a first-round RT-PCR was run on the TCR CDR3. Each CDR3 protein gets one entry after TCRdb re-called the multiplex PCR reads with MiXCR. The profile shows about 600,000 distinct CDR3 sequences, more than 14% of them singletons. Sequenced: blood. These receptors all stem from a woman in her forties or fifties with Graves' ophthalmopathy.

The table lists this clonotype with a few counts. The chain links TRBV7-9 to TRBJ1-1, with D tentatively TRBD1 (6 bases). The ends were cut back, 4 bases at V and 1 base at J, with 13 bases in the middle. The germline gives CDR1 SEHNR, CDR2 FQNEAQ (reference sequence). The CDR3 is made up of 15 amino acids. The CDR3, as DNA: TGTGCCAGCAGCTCTACAGGGCACTCGAACACTGAAGCTTTCTTT. It translates to CASSSTGHSNTEAFF.

The table lists this clonotype with a few counts. This sequence joins TRBV3-1 and TRBJ1-2, with D possibly matching TRBD1 (5 bases). Trimming took off 4 bases at V and 2 bases at J, with 14 bases between the two ends. Looked up from germline, CDR1 is LGHDT and CDR2 is YNNKEL (reference sequence). The length of the CDR3 is 15 residues. The CDR3 sequence is CASSPRGGGNYGYTF. In DNA, the CDR3 is TGTGCCAGCAGCCCTCGCGGGGGAGGAAACTATGGCTACACCTTC.

The chain has TRBV20-1 and TRBJ1-2, with 7 bases matching TRBD1. The V and J ends lost 0 bases and 8 bases, in that order; junction bases with no gene match: 12. This CDR3 spans 15 amino acids. Germline V gene lookup returns CDR1 DFQATT and CDR2 SNEGSKA (reference sequence). The CDR3 is CSARDTRQGVGGYTF. The DNA of the CDR3 is TGCAGTGCTAGAGATACTCGACAGGGAGTGGGAGGCTACACCTTC.